These T cell receptor beta chains were read from a single sample in a study of T cells in Graves' hyperthyroidism and ophthalmopathy. TCRdb re-called the multiplex PCR reads through MiXCR, storing one row per CDR3 protein. The repertoire holds some 460,000 distinct CDR3 sequences, with more than 15% as singletons. Sequencing was performed on blood. These receptors were obtained from a woman between 18 and 30 years old with Graves' hyperthyroidism. The CDR3 runs from the conserved cysteine through the conserved F or W. The D gene is left open where the match is weak. Clone sizes are given selectively: once, few, many, or a class where the clone is expanded.

clone_size: many; d_call: NA; v_call: TRBV7-2; cdr3_length: 12; j_call: TRBJ2-1; cdr3_aa: CASSFPGGKQFF; cdr3_nt: TGTGCCAGCAGCTTCCCCGGGGGCAAGCAGTTCTTC
clone_size: few; d_call: TRBD1; v_call: TRBV12-3/TRBV12-4; cdr3_length: 15; j_call: TRBJ1-4; cdr3_aa: CASSFIAGGLEKLFF; cdr3_nt: TGTGCCAGCAGTTTTATCGCAGGGGGCCTCGAAAAACTGTTTTTT
clone_size: many; d_call: TRBD1; v_call: TRBV28; cdr3_length: 13; j_call: TRBJ1-1; cdr3_aa: CASSYQGGTEAFF; cdr3_nt: TGTGCCAGCAGTTACCAGGGGGGGACTGAAGCTTTCTTT
clone_size: NA; d_call: TRBD2; v_call: TRBV6-8; cdr3_length: 14; j_call: TRBJ2-3; cdr3_aa: CASRSAGPTDTQYF; cdr3_nt: TGTGCCAGCAGATCAGCGGGGCCGACAGATACGCAGTATTTT
clone_size: few; d_call: NA; v_call: TRBV7-3; cdr3_length: 15; j_call: TRBJ2-1; cdr3_aa: CASSLNGGSDNEQFF; cdr3_nt: TGTGCCAGCAGCTTAAATGGGGGTTCGGACAATGAGCAGTTCTTC
clone_size: NA; d_call: NA; v_call: TRBV10-3; cdr3_length: 14; j_call: TRBJ1-6; cdr3_aa: CAISQQGSNSPLHF; cdr3_nt: TGTGCCATCAGCCAACAGGGATCGAATTCACCCCTCCACTTT
clone_size: NA; d_call: NA; v_call: TRBV18; cdr3_length: 14; j_call: TRBJ2-5; cdr3_aa: CVSSPPAGQETQYF; cdr3_nt: TGTGTCAGCTCACCACCGGCCGGGCAAGAGACCCAGTACTTC
clone_size: many; d_call: NA; v_call: TRBV9; cdr3_length: 17; j_call: TRBJ2-7; cdr3_aa: CASSVGSRSGRTYEQYF; cdr3_nt: TGTGCCAGCAGCGTAGGTAGTCGATCAGGACGGACTTACGAGCAGTACTTC
clone_size: few; d_call: NA; v_call: TRBV7-2; cdr3_length: 13; j_call: TRBJ1-6; cdr3_aa: CASSLSGKSPLHF; cdr3_nt: TGTGCCAGCAGCTTATCAGGGAAATCACCCCTCCACTTT
clone_size: few; d_call: TRBD2; v_call: TRBV7-9; cdr3_length: 17; j_call: TRBJ2-5; cdr3_aa: CASSVRGGALYQETQYF; cdr3_nt: TGTGCCAGCAGCGTCCGCGGGGGGGCCCTGTACCAAGAGACCCAGTACTTC
clone_size: many; d_call: NA; v_call: TRBV12-3/TRBV12-4; cdr3_length: 16; j_call: TRBJ1-2; cdr3_aa: CASSPRLRGPNYGYTF; cdr3_nt: TGTGCCAGCAGCCCAAGATTGAGGGGACCAAACTATGGCTACACCTTC
clone_size: many; d_call: NA; v_call: TRBV20-1; cdr3_length: 12; j_call: TRBJ2-3; cdr3_aa: CSGTQTTDTQYF; cdr3_nt: TGCAGTGGAACTCAAACCACAGATACGCAGTATTTT
clone_size: NA; d_call: TRBD1; v_call: TRBV15; cdr3_length: 15; j_call: TRBJ2-7; cdr3_aa: CATSSSGQGFSEQYF; cdr3_nt: TGTGCCACCAGCAGTTCGGGACAGGGCTTTTCCGAGCAGTACTTC
clone_size: many; d_call: NA; v_call: TRBV2; cdr3_length: 14; j_call: TRBJ1-5; cdr3_aa: CASSGTFSAQPQHF; cdr3_nt: TGTGCCAGCAGCGGGACTTTCAGCGCTCAGCCCCAGCATTTT
clone_size: many; d_call: NA; v_call: TRBV6-1; cdr3_length: 12; j_call: TRBJ1-2; cdr3_aa: CATKLANYGYTF; cdr3_nt: TGTGCCACCAAACTTGCTAACTATGGCTACACCTTC
clone_size: NA; d_call: TRBD1; v_call: TRBV11-2; cdr3_length: 15; j_call: TRBJ1-1; cdr3_aa: CASSDRGKVNTEAFF; cdr3_nt: TGTGCCAGCAGCGACAGGGGTAAAGTGAACACTGAAGCTTTCTTT
clone_size: many; d_call: TRBD1; v_call: TRBV20-1; cdr3_length: 15; j_call: TRBJ2-5; cdr3_aa: CSARVLQGAGETQYF; cdr3_nt: TGCAGTGCTAGAGTGCTACAGGGGGCAGGAGAGACCCAGTACTTC
clone_size: NA; d_call: NA; v_call: TRBV3-1; cdr3_length: 15; j_call: TRBJ2-1; cdr3_aa: CASSPSDRSYNEQFF; cdr3_nt: TGTGCCAGCAGCCCCTCTGATCGCTCCTACAATGAGCAGTTCTTC
clone_size: many; d_call: NA; v_call: TRBV24-1; cdr3_length: 14; j_call: TRBJ2-3; cdr3_aa: CATSTSAGRDTQYF; cdr3_nt: TGTGCCACCAGTACTTCTGCGGGAAGAGATACGCAGTATTTT
clone_size: many; d_call: NA; v_call: TRBV6-2/TRBV6-3; cdr3_length: 14; j_call: TRBJ2-1; cdr3_aa: CASSYSEWGSSQFF; cdr3_nt: TGTGCCAGCAGTTACTCCGAGTGGGGTTCGTCCCAGTTCTTC
clone_size: once; d_call: NA; v_call: TRBV11-2; cdr3_length: 17; j_call: TRBJ2-7; cdr3_aa: CASSLSFRASSSYEQYF; cdr3_nt: TGTGCCAGCAGCTTATCATTTCGGGCGTCCAGCTCCTACGAGCAGTACTTC
clone_size: NA; d_call: TRBD1; v_call: TRBV5-6; cdr3_length: 15; j_call: TRBJ1-2; cdr3_aa: CASSFEQGASGGYTF; cdr3_nt: TGTGCCAGCAGCTTCGAACAGGGGGCCAGTGGTGGCTACACCTTC
clone_size: NA; d_call: TRBD2; v_call: TRBV7-9; cdr3_length: 16; j_call: TRBJ2-1; cdr3_aa: CASSSLGLAADNEQFF; cdr3_nt: TGTGCCAGCAGCTCCCTCGGACTAGCGGCTGACAATGAGCAGTTCTTC
clone_size: many; d_call: TRBD1; v_call: TRBV10-3; cdr3_length: 15; j_call: TRBJ1-1; cdr3_aa: CAISEKRQGERLAFF; cdr3_nt: TGTGCCATCAGTGAGAAACGACAGGGGGAGCGTTTGGCTTTCTTT
clone_size: many; d_call: NA; v_call: TRBV18; cdr3_length: 13; j_call: TRBJ2-1; cdr3_aa: CASSPRGDNEQFF; cdr3_nt: TGTGCCAGCTCACCCCGAGGGGACAATGAGCAGTTCTTC
clone_size: few; d_call: NA; v_call: TRBV20-1; cdr3_length: 15; j_call: TRBJ2-1; cdr3_aa: CSARVWGGLGNEQFF; cdr3_nt: TGCAGTGCTAGAGTTTGGGGGGGCCTCGGCAATGAGCAGTTCTTC
clone_size: many; d_call: TRBD1; v_call: TRBV20-1; cdr3_length: 13; j_call: TRBJ2-1; cdr3_aa: CSARHRGDHEQFF; cdr3_nt: TGCAGTGCTAGACACAGGGGGGATCATGAGCAGTTCTTC
clone_size: many; d_call: NA; v_call: TRBV12-3/TRBV12-4; cdr3_length: 15; j_call: TRBJ1-6; cdr3_aa: CASSPITGPNSPLHF; cdr3_nt: TGTGCCAGCAGTCCCATCACGGGCCCTAATTCACCCCTCCACTTT
clone_size: few; d_call: NA; v_call: TRBV29-1; cdr3_length: 12; j_call: TRBJ1-1; cdr3_aa: CSVEGGNTEAFF; cdr3_nt: TGCAGCGTTGAAGGTGGGAACACTGAAGCTTTCTTT
clone_size: NA; d_call: NA; v_call: TRBV24-1; cdr3_length: 16; j_call: TRBJ1-5; cdr3_aa: CATGGTSGEYNQPQHF; cdr3_nt: TGTGCCACCGGTGGAACGTCAGGCGAATACAATCAGCCCCAGCATTTT
clone_size: few; d_call: TRBD1; v_call: TRBV11-2; cdr3_length: 12; j_call: TRBJ2-1; cdr3_aa: CASSPTGYEQFF; cdr3_nt: TGTGCCAGCAGCCCGACAGGGTATGAGCAGTTCTTC
clone_size: few; d_call: NA; v_call: TRBV20-1; cdr3_length: 15; j_call: TRBJ2-1; cdr3_aa: CSASSAVQTPNEQFF; cdr3_nt: TGCAGTGCTAGTTCAGCAGTCCAAACCCCCAATGAGCAGTTCTTC
clone_size: many; d_call: NA; v_call: TRBV18; cdr3_length: 13; j_call: TRBJ1-1; cdr3_aa: CASSAGAGTEAFF; cdr3_nt: TGTGCCAGCTCCGCCGGGGCCGGAACTGAAGCTTTCTTT
clone_size: many; d_call: NA; v_call: TRBV7-8; cdr3_length: 14; j_call: TRBJ1-1; cdr3_aa: CASNPQGSYTEAFF; cdr3_nt: TGTGCCAGCAACCCCCAGGGATCGTACACTGAAGCTTTCTTT
clone_size: few; d_call: TRBD2; v_call: TRBV6-1; cdr3_length: 20; j_call: TRBJ2-1; cdr3_aa: CASSPSGGVPNPGTDNEQFF; cdr3_nt: TGTGCCAGCAGTCCATCGGGGGGGGTGCCTAACCCAGGTACCGACAATGAGCAGTTCTTC
clone_size: many; d_call: NA; v_call: TRBV2; cdr3_length: 15; j_call: TRBJ1-5; cdr3_aa: CASTASTTVKQPQHF; cdr3_nt: TGTGCCAGCACCGCCTCGACGACAGTCAAACAGCCCCAGCATTTT
clone_size: NA; d_call: TRBD2; v_call: TRBV5-1; cdr3_length: 17; j_call: TRBJ2-1; cdr3_aa: CASSLVGAAGPYNEQFF; cdr3_nt: TGCGCCAGCAGCCTAGTAGGGGCAGCGGGGCCCTACAATGAGCAGTTCTTC
clone_size: many; d_call: NA; v_call: TRBV15; cdr3_length: 15; j_call: TRBJ1-5; cdr3_aa: CATRRGEYSNQPQHF; cdr3_nt: TGTGCCACCAGGCGAGGGGAATATAGCAATCAGCCCCAGCATTTT